These 5 T cell receptor beta chains were all obtained from the same sample, sequenced in a study of T-cell reconstitution after alpha-beta-depleted transplantation in children (dated by TCRdb to the mid-2010s). The library was obtained by PCR. The sample was run on an Illumina HiSeq 2500. Molecular barcoding was employed in the preparation of TCR libraries, with unique molecular identifiers being used to normalize TCRbeta repertoire quantification. TCRdb reprocessing: public reads trimmed at Q25 with fastp, clones called with MiXCR, in-frame beta chains kept. CDR3 protein duplicates are merged, each entry listing the most common genes and DNA. This sample comprises about 600,000 distinct CDR3 sequences, roughly 10% of them detected only once. Together, the top ten hold 4% to 5% of the sample. Sequences were derived from PBMCs from the stem cell graft donor, sampled from the stem cell graft. The origin of the receptors is a human donor who donated a stem cell graft to a child with acute myeloid leukemia.

At least ten counts were recorded for this clonotype. The CDR3 DNA reads as TGTGCCAGCAGCAAGACAGGGGTCACTGAAGCTTTCTTT. Protein product: CASSKTGVTEAFF. The chain is built from TRBV9 and TRBJ1-1, with 8 bases fitting TRBD1. J was trimmed by 4 bases and V by 4 bases; bases with no gene match: 3. The CDR3 is 13 amino acids. Per the germline V gene, CDR1 is SGDLS and CDR2 is YYNGEE. Full variable domain (outside the CDR3, taken from reference TRBV9 and TRBJ1-1): DSGVTQTPKHLITATGQRVTLRCSPRSGDLSVYWYQQSLDQGLQFLIQYYNGEERAKGNILERFSAQQFPDLHSELNLSSLELGDSALYFCASSKTGVTEAFFGQGTRLTVV.

The rearrangement uses TRBV4-2 and TRBJ2-7; D is unresolved. The CDR3 extends over 16 amino acids. Trimming took 0 bases from V and 0 from J, leaving 12 bases between them. CDR1 and CDR2 (germline): LGHNA, YNFKEQ. The CDR3 reads CASSQDYGLVSYEQYF. The CDR3 DNA reads as TGTGCCAGCAGCCAAGATTACGGTCTGGTCTCCTACGAGCAGTACTTC.

The V call is TRBV29-1, the J call TRBJ2-4; 9 bases match TRBD1. The CDR3 extends over 14 amino acids. Per germline, CDR1 SQVTM and CDR2 ANQGSEA. The V and J ends lost 6 bases and 1 base, in that order; junction bases with no gene match: 4. Written as DNA, the CDR3 is TGCAGCGTAGCCGGGACAGGGGCCAAAAACATTCAGTACTTC. Residues: CSVAGTGAKNIQYF.

This sequence joins TRBV5-4 and TRBJ2-7; 10 bases match TRBD1. The CDR3 extends over 14 amino acids. V was clipped by 4 bases and J by 6 bases; unmatched bases: 7. CDR1 is SGHNT and CDR2 is YYREEE in the germline V gene (reference sequence). The CDR3 nucleotides read TGTGCCAGCAGCGTAGACAGGGGGCAAAGCGAGCAGTACTTC. As protein: CASSVDRGQSEQYF.

At least ten counts were recorded for this clonotype. This CDR3 reads CASSLNRDSSYNEQFF. The CDR3 bases are TGCGCCAGCAGCTTGAACAGGGATAGCTCCTACAATGAGCAGTTCTTC. The rearrangement uses TRBV5-1 and TRBJ2-1, with D perhaps matching TRBD1 (6 bases). Germline-derived CDR1 and CDR2 are SGHRS and YFSETQ. V was clipped by 1 base and J by 0 bases, with 11 bases between them. The CDR3 covers 16 residues. Together with reference TRBV5-1 and TRBJ2-1, the CDR3 gives the full variable domain: KAGVTQTPRYLIKTRGQQVTLSCSPISGHRSVSWYQQTPGQGLQFLFEYFSETQRNKGNFPGRFSGRQFSNSRSEMNVSTLELGDSALYLCASSLNRDSSYNEQFFGPGTRLTVL.